One and the same sample provided the 15 T cell receptor beta chains below, sequenced in a study of blood T cells in healthy people across ages. It was with a sample-barcoded 5' primer and a J-beta primer mix that a second PCR of about 6 to 12 cycles was run. TCRdb itself ran the 5' RACE reads through MiXCR, one entry per CDR3 protein. The table shows fewer than 800,000 distinct CDR3 sequences, with around 25% occurring only once. These data also featured in a second study, about T cells of mothers and their children.

Sample: blood. The origin of the receptors is a boy younger than 18 in good health.

The genes are TRBV11-2 and TRBJ2-7; D may be TRBD1 (6 bases). The CDR3 loop spans 15 amino acids. Trimming removed 2 bases from V and 3 bases from J, with 14 bases in between. Germline V lookup: CDR1 SGHAT, CDR2 FQNNGV. The CDR3 region has the DNA TGTGCCAGCAGCTTACAGGATAAGGGGGTCTACGAGCAGTACTTC. This translates into CASSLQDKGVYEQYF.

The chain combines TRBV3-1 with TRBJ2-5; maybe TRBD1 (6 bases). Gene TRBJ2-7 matches the end of the DNA better, so the J call may be wrong. There are 13 residues in the CDR3. CDR1 is LGHDT, CDR2 YNNKEL, per germline (reference sequence). The CDR3 DNA reads TGTGCCAGCAGCCCAGAGGGGGAGTACGAGCAGTACTTC. Translated: CASSPEGEYEQYF.

The chain recombines TRBV4-2 with TRBJ1-1, with D possibly TRBD1 on 5 matching bases. Trimming shortened V by 0 bases and J by 1 base, and 9 bases separated the two germline ends. The CDR3 runs 15 residues. The germline gives CDR1 LGHNA, CDR2 YNFKEQ. The CDR3 here is CASSQEARENTEAFF. Here the CDR3 DNA reads TGTGCCAGCAGCCAAGAGGCCAGGGAGAACACTGAAGCTTTCTTT.

This clonotype occurred a few times. Its ends do not fully match the called genes, so a read error is possible. The V and J genes are TRBV12-3 or TRBV12-4 and TRBJ2-3; the D is unclear. This CDR3 region has 14 residues. The CDR3 bases are TGTGCCGGCAGTTTCCGCACTAGCACAGATACGCAGTATTTT. Protein sequence: CAGSFRTSTDTQYF.

This clonotype was recorded a few times. V gene TRBV4-3 combines with J gene TRBJ2-5, with D possibly TRBD1 on 6 matching bases. Trimming pared 5 bases from V and 3 bases from J, leaving 13 bases between. Germline-derived CDR1 and CDR2 are LGHNA and YSLEER. The CDR3 runs to 14 residues. The CDR3 DNA reads as TGCGCCAGCAGCGCCGACAGGACCGAAGAGACCCAGTACTTC. Its translation: CASSADRTEETQYF.

This clonotype was detected only once. This chain links TRBV7-3 with TRBJ2-7; 9 bases align to TRBD1. Germline CDR1 reads SGHTA; CDR2 reads FQGTGA. This CDR3 spans 15 amino acids. Trimming removed 5 bases from V and 0 bases from J; junction bases left unmatched: 5. The CDR3 DNA reads as TGTGCCAGCAGCGAAATGGGACAGGGCTCCTACGAGCAGTACTTC. Encoded protein: CASSEMGQGSYEQYF.

This clonotype was seen only a few times. The chain combines TRBV4-3 with TRBJ2-5, with D uncertain. The DNA end is more similar to TRBJ2-1, so the J call may be wrong. The CDR3 consists of 11 residues. In germline, CDR1 is LGHNA, CDR2 YSLEER. The CDR3 DNA reads as TGCGCCAGCAGCCAAGATCATGAGCAGTTCTTC. This gives the protein CASSQDHEQFF.

This chain uses TRBV25-1 with TRBJ2-1, with D uncertain. The germline V and J ends were trimmed by 3 bases and 6 bases, with 12 bases remaining between them. CDR1 is MGHDK and CDR2 is SYGVNS in the germline V gene. This CDR3 has 14 residues. The CDR3: CASSDSGPFNEQFF. In DNA form, the CDR3 reads TGTGCCAGCAGTGACTCCGGGCCCTTCAATGAGCAGTTCTTC.

The J gene is TRBJ1-6, the V gene TRBV20-1; no reliable D call. This CDR3 region has 14 residues. The germline V gene has CDR1 DFQATT and CDR2 SNEGSKA (reference sequence). V shed 1 base and J shed 7 bases, with 11 bases lying between them. The CDR3 protein is CSARGGVVNSPLHF. CDR3 in DNA: TGCAGTGCTAGAGGTGGGGTAGTGAATTCACCCCTCCACTTT.

Only a few counts were recorded for this clonotype. The chain recombines TRBV28 with TRBJ2-7; D possibly uses TRBD1 or TRBD2 (5 bases each). The germline V and J ends were trimmed by 5 bases and 5 bases, with 10 bases remaining between them. Germline V gene lookup returns CDR1 MDHEN and CDR2 SYDVKM. CDR3 length equals 12 residues. CDR3 nucleotide sequence: TGTGCCAGCAGTCCCGGGGCCCACGAGCAGTACTTC. Protein sequence: CASSPGAHEQYF. The complete variable domain, with remaining parts taken from reference TRBV28 and TRBJ2-7, reads DVKVTQSSRYLVKRTGEKVFLECVQDMDHENMFWYRQDPGLGLRLIYFSYDVKMKEKGDIPEGYSVSREKKERFSLILESASTNQTSMYLCASSPGAHEQYFGPGTRLTVT.

This clonotype was seen only a few times. The rearrangement joins TRBV12-3 or TRBV12-4 to TRBJ1-6; 10 bases match TRBD1. V lost 3 bases and J lost 9; bases outside the gene matches: 2. The CDR3 runs to 14 residues. The CDR3 DNA reads as TGTGCCAGCAGTTTCGGGGACAGGGGTTCACCCCTCCACTTT. It is translated as CASSFGDRGSPLHF.

The sample holds a few counts of this clonotype. This chain links TRBV29-1 with TRBJ2-5; TRBD1 agrees at 7 bases. The J call may be incorrect, as the DNA end agrees better with TRBJ2-7. CDR3 length equals 15 residues. CDR1 is SQVTM, CDR2 ANQGSEA, per germline. CDR3 protein: CSVERAGQASYEQYF. The CDR3 bases are TGCAGCGTTGAAAGGGCAGGACAGGCCTCCTACGAGCAGTACTTC.

The genes are TRBV29-1 and TRBJ1-1, with 8 bases identical to TRBD1. Germline lookup yields CDR1 SQVTM and CDR2 ANQGSEA. The V segment lost 6 bases and the J segment 5 bases; nucleotides outside the gene matches: 8. This CDR3 is built from 13 residues. The chain's CDR3 is CSVSGGLGTEAFF. The CDR3 DNA reads TGCAGCGTCTCAGGGGGCCTGGGAACTGAAGCTTTCTTT.

The chain couples TRBV20-1 to TRBJ1-4; D possibly corresponds to TRBD1 (5 bases). Deletions cut 0 bases from V and 8 bases from J, with 13 bases between. Germline-derived CDR1 and CDR2 are DFQATT and SNEGSKA (reference sequence). CDR3 length: 14 residues. The CDR3 here is CSAREIGVWEKLFF. In DNA form, the CDR3 reads TGCAGTGCTAGAGAAATAGGGGTATGGGAAAAACTGTTTTTT.

This clonotype showed up many times. The chain recombines TRBV7-9 with TRBJ2-1; D not certain. CDR1 is SEHNR, CDR2 FQNEAQ, per germline (reference sequence). V shed 6 bases and J shed 0 bases, with 9 bases lying between them. The CDR3 loop spans 14 amino acids. The CDR3 DNA reads TGTGCCAGCAGTTCGACATCCTCCTACAATGAGCAGTTCTTC. Protein: CASSSTSSYNEQFF.